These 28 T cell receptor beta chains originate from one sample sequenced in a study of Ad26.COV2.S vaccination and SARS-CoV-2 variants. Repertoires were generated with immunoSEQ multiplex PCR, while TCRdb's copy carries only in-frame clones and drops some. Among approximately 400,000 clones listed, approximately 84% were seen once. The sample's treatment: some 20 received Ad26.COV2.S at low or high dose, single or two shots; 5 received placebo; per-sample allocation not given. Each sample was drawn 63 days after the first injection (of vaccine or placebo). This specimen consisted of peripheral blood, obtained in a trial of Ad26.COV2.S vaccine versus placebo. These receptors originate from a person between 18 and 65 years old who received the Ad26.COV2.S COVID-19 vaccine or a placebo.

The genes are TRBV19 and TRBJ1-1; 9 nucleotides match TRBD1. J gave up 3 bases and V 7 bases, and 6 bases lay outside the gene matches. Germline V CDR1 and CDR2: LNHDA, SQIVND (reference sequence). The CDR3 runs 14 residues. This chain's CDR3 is CASIGDREHTEAFF. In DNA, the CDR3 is TGTGCCAGTATAGGGGACAGGGAGCACACTGAAGCTTTCTTT.

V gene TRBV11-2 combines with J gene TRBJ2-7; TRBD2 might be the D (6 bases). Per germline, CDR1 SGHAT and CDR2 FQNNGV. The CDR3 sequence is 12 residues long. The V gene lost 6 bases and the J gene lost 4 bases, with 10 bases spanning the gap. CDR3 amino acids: CASSRDFYEQYF. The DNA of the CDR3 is TGTGCCAGCAGTCGGGACTTTTACGAGCAGTACTTC. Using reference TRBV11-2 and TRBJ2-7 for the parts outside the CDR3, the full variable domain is EAGVAQSPRYKIIEKRQSVAFWCNPISGHATLYWYQQILGQGPKLLIQFQNNGVVDDSQLPKDRFSAERLKGVDSTLKIQPAKLEDSAVYLCASSRDFYEQYFGPGTRLTVT.

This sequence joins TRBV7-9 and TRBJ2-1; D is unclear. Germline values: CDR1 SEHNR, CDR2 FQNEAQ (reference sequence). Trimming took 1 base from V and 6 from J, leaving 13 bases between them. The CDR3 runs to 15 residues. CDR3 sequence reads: CASSLDSPVFNEQFF. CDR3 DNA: TGTGCCAGCAGCTTAGACTCCCCAGTATTCAATGAGCAGTTCTTC.

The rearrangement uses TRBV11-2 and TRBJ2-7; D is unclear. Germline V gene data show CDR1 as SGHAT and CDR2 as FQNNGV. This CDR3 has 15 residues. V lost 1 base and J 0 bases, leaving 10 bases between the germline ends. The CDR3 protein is CASSLGAKSSYEQYF. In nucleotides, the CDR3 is TGTGCCAGCAGCTTAGGGGCCAAGAGCTCCTACGAGCAGTACTTC.

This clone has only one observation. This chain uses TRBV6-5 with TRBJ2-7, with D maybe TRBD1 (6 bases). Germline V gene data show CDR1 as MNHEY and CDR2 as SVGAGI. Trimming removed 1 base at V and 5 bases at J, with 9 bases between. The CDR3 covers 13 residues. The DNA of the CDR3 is TGTGCCAGCAGTTACTGGCAGGGGAACGAGCAGTACTTC. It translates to CASSYWQGNEQYF.

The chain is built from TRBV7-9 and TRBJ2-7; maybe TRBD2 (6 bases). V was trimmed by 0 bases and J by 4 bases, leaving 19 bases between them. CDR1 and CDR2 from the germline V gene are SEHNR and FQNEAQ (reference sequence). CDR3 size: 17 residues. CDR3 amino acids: CASSLALGLQTVYEQYF. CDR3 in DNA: TGTGCCAGCAGCTTAGCACTGGGACTCCAAACCGTTTACGAGCAGTACTTC. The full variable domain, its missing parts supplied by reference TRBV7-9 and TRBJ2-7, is DTGVSQNPRHKITKRGQNVTFRCDPISEHNRLYWYRQTLGQGPEFLTYFQNEAQLEKSRLLSDRFSAERPKGSFSTLEIQRTEQGDSAMYLCASSLALGLQTVYEQYFGPGTRLTVT.

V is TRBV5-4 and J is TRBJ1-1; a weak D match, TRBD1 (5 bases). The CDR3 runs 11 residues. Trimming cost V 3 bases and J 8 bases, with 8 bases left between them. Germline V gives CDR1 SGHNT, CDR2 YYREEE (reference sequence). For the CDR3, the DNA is TGTGCCAGCAGCTCGGGACTGGAAGCTTTCTTT. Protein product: CASSSGLEAFF.

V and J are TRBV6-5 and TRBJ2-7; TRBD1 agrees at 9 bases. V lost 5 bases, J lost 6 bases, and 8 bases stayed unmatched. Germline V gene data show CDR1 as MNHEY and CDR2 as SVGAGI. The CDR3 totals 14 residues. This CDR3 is CASSPGDRDGEQYF. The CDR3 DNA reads TGTGCCAGCAGTCCGGGGGACAGGGACGGCGAGCAGTACTTC.

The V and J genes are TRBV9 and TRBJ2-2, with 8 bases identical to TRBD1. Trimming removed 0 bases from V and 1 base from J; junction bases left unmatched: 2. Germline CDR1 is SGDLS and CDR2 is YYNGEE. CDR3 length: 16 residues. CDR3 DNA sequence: TGTGCCAGCAGCGTAGGGGGGACAGGGAACACCGGGGAGCTGTTTTTT. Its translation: CASSVGGTGNTGELFF.

The CDR3 bases are TGTGCCAGTACCCCGGCCGCGGGACTAGCGATTTACGAGCAGTACTTC. It specifies CASTPAAGLAIYEQYF. The J gene is TRBJ2-7, the V gene TRBV19; 10 nucleotides agree with TRBD2. The CDR3 runs to 16 residues. With V trimmed by 7 bases and J by 4 bases, 13 bases remained unmatched. Per germline, CDR1 LNHDA and CDR2 SQIVND (reference sequence).

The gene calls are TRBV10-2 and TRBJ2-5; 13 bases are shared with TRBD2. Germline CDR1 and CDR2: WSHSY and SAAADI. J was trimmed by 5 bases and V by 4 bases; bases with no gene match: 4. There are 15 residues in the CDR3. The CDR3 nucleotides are TGCGCCAGCAGTGGACTAGCGGGAGGAGGCGAGACCCAGTACTTC. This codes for CASSGLAGGGETQYF.

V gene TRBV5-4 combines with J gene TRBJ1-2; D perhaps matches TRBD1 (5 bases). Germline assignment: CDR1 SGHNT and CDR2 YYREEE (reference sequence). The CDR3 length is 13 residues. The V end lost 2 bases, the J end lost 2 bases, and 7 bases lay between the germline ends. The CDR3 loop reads CASSFTGNYGYTF. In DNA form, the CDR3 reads TGTGCCAGCAGCTTTACAGGCAACTATGGCTACACCTTC.

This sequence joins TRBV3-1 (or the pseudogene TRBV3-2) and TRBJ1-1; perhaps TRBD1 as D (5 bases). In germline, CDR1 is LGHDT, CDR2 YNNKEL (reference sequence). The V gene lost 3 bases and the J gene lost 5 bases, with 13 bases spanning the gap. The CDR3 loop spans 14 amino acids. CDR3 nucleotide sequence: TGTGCCAGCAGCCATGGGGGGTCGCAGACTGAAGCTTTCTTT. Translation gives CASSHGGSQTEAFF.

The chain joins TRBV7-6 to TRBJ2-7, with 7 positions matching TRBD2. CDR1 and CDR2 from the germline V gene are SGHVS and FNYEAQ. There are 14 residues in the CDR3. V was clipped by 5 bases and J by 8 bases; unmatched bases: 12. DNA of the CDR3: TGTGCCAGCAGCCCCCGGGAGGTTGAGTCGCAGCAGTACTTC. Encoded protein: CASSPREVESQQYF.

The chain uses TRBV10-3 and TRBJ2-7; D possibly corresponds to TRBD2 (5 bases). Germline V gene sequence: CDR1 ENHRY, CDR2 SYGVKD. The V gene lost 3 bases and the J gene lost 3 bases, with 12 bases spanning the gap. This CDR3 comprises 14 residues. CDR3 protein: CAISETRVDYEQYF. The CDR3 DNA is TGTGCCATCAGTGAAACTAGAGTAGACTACGAGCAGTACTTC.

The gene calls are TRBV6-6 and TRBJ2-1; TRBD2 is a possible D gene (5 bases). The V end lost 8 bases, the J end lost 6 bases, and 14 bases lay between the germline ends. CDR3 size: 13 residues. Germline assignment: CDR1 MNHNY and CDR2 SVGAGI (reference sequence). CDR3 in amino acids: CASSRETLNEQFF. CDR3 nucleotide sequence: TGTGCCAGCTCAAGGGAGACACTCAATGAGCAGTTCTTC.

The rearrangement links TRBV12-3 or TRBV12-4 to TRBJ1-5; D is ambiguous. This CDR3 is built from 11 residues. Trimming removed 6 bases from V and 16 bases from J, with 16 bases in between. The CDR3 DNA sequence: TGTGCCAGCAGCCCTTTGAGATCCAAACATTTT. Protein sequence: CASSPLRSKHF.

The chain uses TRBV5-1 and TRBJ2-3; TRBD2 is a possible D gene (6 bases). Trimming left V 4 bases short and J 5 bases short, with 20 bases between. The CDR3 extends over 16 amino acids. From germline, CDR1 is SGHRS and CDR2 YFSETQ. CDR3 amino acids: CASSISGLPKIDTQYF. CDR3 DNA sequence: TGCGCCAGCAGCATTTCGGGACTCCCGAAAATAGATACGCAGTATTTT. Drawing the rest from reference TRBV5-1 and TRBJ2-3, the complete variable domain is KAGVTQTPRYLIKTRGQQVTLSCSPISGHRSVSWYQQTPGQGLQFLFEYFSETQRNKGNFPGRFSGRQFSNSRSEMNVSTLELGDSALYLCASSISGLPKIDTQYFGPGTRLTVL.

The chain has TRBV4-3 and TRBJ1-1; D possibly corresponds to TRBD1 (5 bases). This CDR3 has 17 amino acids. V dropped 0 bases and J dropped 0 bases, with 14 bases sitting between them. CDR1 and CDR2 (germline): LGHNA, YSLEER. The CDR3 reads CASSQDGRTNMNTEAFF. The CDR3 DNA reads TGCGCCAGCAGCCAAGATGGTCGGACAAACATGAACACTGAAGCTTTCTTT.

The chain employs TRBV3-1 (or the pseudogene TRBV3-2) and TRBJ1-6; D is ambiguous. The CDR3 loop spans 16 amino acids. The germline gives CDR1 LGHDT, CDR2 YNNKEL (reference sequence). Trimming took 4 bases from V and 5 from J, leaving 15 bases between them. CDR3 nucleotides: TGTGCCAGCAGCCCCAGGATGGCAGCTAATAATTCACCCCTCCACTTT. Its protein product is CASSPRMAANNSPLHF.

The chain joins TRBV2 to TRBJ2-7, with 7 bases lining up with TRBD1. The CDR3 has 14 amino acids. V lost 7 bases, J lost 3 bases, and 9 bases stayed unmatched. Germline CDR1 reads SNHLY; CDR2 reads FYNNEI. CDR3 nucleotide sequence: TGTGCCAGCAAGGGGGCGCGATCGGACTACGAGCAGTACTTC. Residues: CASKGARSDYEQYF.

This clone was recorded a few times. Here the CDR3 reads CASSLASGAYEQYF. CDR3 sequence (DNA): TGTGCCAGCAGCCTCGCTAGCGGTGCCTACGAGCAGTACTTC. The rearrangement uses TRBV7-9 and TRBJ2-7; 7 bases match TRBD2. The CDR3 totals 14 residues. Trimming at V came to 5 bases and at J to 2 bases, leaving 6 bases not matched to a gene. Germline V gene data show CDR1 as SEHNR and CDR2 as FQNEAQ (reference sequence).

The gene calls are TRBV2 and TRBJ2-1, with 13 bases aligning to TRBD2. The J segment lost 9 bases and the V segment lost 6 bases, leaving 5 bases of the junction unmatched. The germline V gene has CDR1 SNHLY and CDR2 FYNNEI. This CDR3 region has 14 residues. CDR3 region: CASRTSGRGGEQFF. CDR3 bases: TGTGCCAGCAGAACTAGCGGGAGGGGCGGTGAGCAGTTCTTC.

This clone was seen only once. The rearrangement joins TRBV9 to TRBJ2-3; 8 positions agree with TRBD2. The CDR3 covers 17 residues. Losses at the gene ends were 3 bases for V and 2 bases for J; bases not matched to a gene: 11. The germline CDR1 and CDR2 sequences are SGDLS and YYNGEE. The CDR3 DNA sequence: TGTGCCAGCAGCGCCCGACCCGGACTAGCTAACACAGATACGCAGTATTTT. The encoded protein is CASSARPGLANTDTQYF.

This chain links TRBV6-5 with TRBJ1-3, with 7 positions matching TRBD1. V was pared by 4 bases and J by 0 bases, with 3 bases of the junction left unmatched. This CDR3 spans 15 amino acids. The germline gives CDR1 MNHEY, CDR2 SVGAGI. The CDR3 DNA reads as TGTGCCAGCAGTTGGGACAGAAGCTCTGGAAACACCATATATTTT. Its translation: CASSWDRSSGNTIYF.

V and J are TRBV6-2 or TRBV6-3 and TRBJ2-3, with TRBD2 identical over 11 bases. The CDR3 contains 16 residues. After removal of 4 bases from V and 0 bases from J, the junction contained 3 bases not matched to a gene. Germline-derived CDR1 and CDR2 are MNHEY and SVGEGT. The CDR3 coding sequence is TGTGCCAGCAGTTGGCGACTAGCGGGAAGCACAGATACGCAGTATTTT. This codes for CASSWRLAGSTDTQYF.

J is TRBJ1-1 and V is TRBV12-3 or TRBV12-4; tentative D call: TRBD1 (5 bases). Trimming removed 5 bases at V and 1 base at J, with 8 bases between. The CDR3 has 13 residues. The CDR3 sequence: CASSTQGNTEAFF. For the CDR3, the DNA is TGTGCCAGCAGTACCCAGGGGAACACTGAAGCTTTCTTT.

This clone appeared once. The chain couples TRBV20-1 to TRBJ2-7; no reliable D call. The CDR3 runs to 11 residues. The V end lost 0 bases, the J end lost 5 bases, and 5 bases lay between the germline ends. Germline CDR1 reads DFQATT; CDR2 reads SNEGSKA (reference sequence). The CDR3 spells CSARDRDEQYF. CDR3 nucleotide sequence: TGCAGTGCTAGAGATCGGGACGAGCAGTACTTC.